Listed here are 15 T cell receptor beta chains from one sample, sequenced in a study of vaccination and CD4 T cells after COVID-19. Their recognized antigens are unknown. Treatment described: roughly nine-day PBMC culture with coronavirus spike peptide pools or control peptides (ViraFEST assay). The Oncomine TCR Beta short-read assay was applied to DNA of cultured CD4+ T cells. A single record per CDR3 protein comes from TCRdb applying MiXCR to the PCR reads. The data contain 15,000 to 20,000 distinct CDR3 sequences, less than 70% of them seen just once; the ten biggest clones take up about 13%. The specimen was CD4+ T cells from blood, cultured in vitro. These TCRs come from a human donor who had recovered from COVID-19.

V and J are TRBV15 and TRBJ1-2; TRBD1 might be the D (5 bases). Trimming took off 3 bases at V and 8 bases at J, with 19 bases between the two ends. Per the germline V gene, CDR1 is LNHNV and CDR2 is YYDKDF (reference sequence). The CDR3 is 15 residues long. The CDR3 reads CATSSLGTSRGGYTF. DNA of the CDR3: TGTGCCACCAGCAGCCTCGGGACCTCGCGAGGGGGCTACACCTTC.

The V gene is TRBV4-2, the J gene TRBJ1-1; D unclear. CDR1 and CDR2 from the germline V gene are LGHNA and YNFKEQ. V was pared by 0 bases and J by 1 base, with 6 bases between. This CDR3 is built from 14 residues. The CDR3 spells CASSQDLGNTEAFF. DNA of the CDR3: TGTGCCAGCAGCCAAGATCTGGGGAACACTGAAGCTTTCTTT.

The chain recombines TRBV12-3 or TRBV12-4 with TRBJ2-3; 7 bases match TRBD2. The CDR3 sequence is 15 residues long. J gave up 0 bases and V 2 bases, and 2 bases lay outside the gene matches. CDR3 in amino acids: CASSLSGDSTDTQYF. In DNA form, the CDR3 reads TGTGCCAGCAGTTTAAGCGGGGATAGCACAGATACGCAGTATTTT.

The chain links TRBV7-3 to TRBJ2-5, with 7 positions matching TRBD2. V shed 5 bases, J shed 4 bases, and the junction held 10 bases outside the gene matches. CDR3 length: 15 residues. Germline loops: CDR1 SGHTA, CDR2 FQGTGA. The CDR3 DNA is TGTGCCAGCAGCAGGGGAGGGTTCGGGGGAGAGACCCAGTACTTC. This encodes CASSRGGFGGETQYF.

The chain joins TRBV7-2 to TRBJ1-6; no clear D gene. V dropped 4 bases and J dropped 2 bases, with 9 bases sitting between them. The CDR3 has 15 residues. CDR1 and CDR2 (germline): SGHTA, FQGNSA. The CDR3 protein is CASSSSETYNSPLHF. The CDR3 coding sequence is TGTGCCAGCAGCTCCTCAGAAACCTATAATTCACCCCTCCACTTT.

The CDR3 DNA reads as TGCAGCGTTACTTTGGGACAGAGCACAGATACGCAGTATTTT. Translated, it gives CSVTLGQSTDTQYF. V is TRBV29-1 and J is TRBJ2-3, with TRBD1 matching 7 bases. The CDR3 consists of 14 residues. Germline V CDR1 and CDR2: SQVTM, ANQGSEA. J lost 0 bases, V lost 5 bases, and 5 bases had no gene match.

The V gene is TRBV30, the J gene TRBJ1-6; weak D call: TRBD1 (5 bases). The length of the CDR3 is 14 residues. The germline gives CDR1 GTSNPN, CDR2 SVGIG (reference sequence). Trimming removed 3 bases at V and 9 bases at J, with 15 bases between. CDR3 loop: CAWRGGEVGSPLHF. CDR3 DNA: TGTGCCTGGAGGGGGGGGGAAGTTGGTTCACCCCTCCACTTT.

This sequence joins TRBV20-1 and TRBJ2-3; D is perhaps TRBD2 (6 bases). CDR3 length: 13 amino acids. Trimming stripped 6 bases from V and 2 bases from J, with 12 bases between. From germline, CDR1 is DFQATT and CDR2 SNEGSKA (reference sequence). For the CDR3, the DNA is TGCAGTGCCTGGGACTTGATCACAGATACGCAGTATTTT. Its protein is CSAWDLITDTQYF.

The chain uses TRBV7-2 and TRBJ2-7; 13 bases match TRBD2. The CDR3 spans 14 residues. Trimming at V came to 5 bases and at J to 5 bases, leaving 3 bases not matched to a gene. The V gene's germline CDR1 is SGHTA and CDR2 FQGNSA. CDR3 sequence (DNA): TGTGCCAGCAGCCGGACTAGCGGGAGCAACGAGCAGTACTTC. It yields the protein CASSRTSGSNEQYF.

The chain links TRBV5-6 to TRBJ1-6; perhaps TRBD1 as D (5 bases). This CDR3 contains 14 residues. Germline-derived CDR1 and CDR2 are SGHDT and YYEEEE. Trimming took off 4 bases at V and 4 bases at J, with 9 bases between the two ends. As DNA, the CDR3 is TGTGCCAGCAGCGGGGAGGGGTATAATTCACCCCTCCACTTT. Translating gives CASSGEGYNSPLHF.

The rearrangement joins TRBV6-2 or TRBV6-3 to TRBJ1-1; 7 bases are a match to TRBD1. V was clipped by 4 bases and J by 4 bases; unmatched bases: 6. In germline, CDR1 is MNHEY, CDR2 SVGEGT. CDR3 length: 14 amino acids. CDR3 bases: TGTGCCAGCAGTTCGACAGGGTTAAGCACTGAAGCTTTCTTT. It yields the protein CASSSTGLSTEAFF.

This chain joins TRBV28 and TRBJ1-5, with 10 bases lining up with TRBD1. V dropped 6 bases and J dropped 3; count of bases not matched to a gene: 5. Germline V lookup: CDR1 MDHEN, CDR2 SYDVKM. The CDR3 has 15 amino acids. CDR3 in amino acids: CASSRQGAPNQPQHF. DNA for the CDR3: TGTGCCAGCAGCCGACAGGGGGCCCCCAATCAGCCCCAGCATTTT.

The chain uses TRBV19 and TRBJ2-5; D possibly matches TRBD1 or TRBD2 (5 bases each). Germline-derived CDR1 and CDR2 are LNHDA and SQIVND (reference sequence). The CDR3 contains 13 residues. Trimming removed 4 bases at V and 5 bases at J, with 11 bases between. CDR3 protein: CASSKPGGETQYF. For the CDR3, the DNA is TGTGCCAGTAGTAAGCCTGGGGGTGAGACCCAGTACTTC.

The chain recombines TRBV11-3 with TRBJ2-3; TRBD1 aligns across 9 bases. The V gene end was trimmed by 4 bases and the J gene end by 4 bases; junction bases not matched to a gene: 3. Germline CDR1 is SGHNT and CDR2 is YENEEA. CDR3 length: 14 amino acids. CDR3 residues: CASSSRQGADTQYF. As DNA, the CDR3 is TGTGCCAGCAGCTCCCGACAGGGGGCAGATACGCAGTATTTT.

The rearrangement links TRBV6-1 to TRBJ1-2; TRBD1 matches 8 bases. The CDR3 totals 13 residues. Germline-derived CDR1 and CDR2 are MNHNS and SASEGT. The junction had 6 bases not matched to a gene; V was cut back by 6 bases and J by 6 bases. DNA of the CDR3: TGTGCCAGCAGGCAGGGGGCGCAAGATGGCTACACCTTC. It specifies CASRQGAQDGYTF.